This entry concerns a single T cell receptor (beta chain). Its specificity is unknown. Patients with Susac syndrome met the recently defined diagnostic criteria for definite or probable disease. This sample was taken from a study of CD8 T cells in Susac syndrome. With random hexamers, reverse transcription was performed on about 0.5 to 1 ug of RNA. Via MiXCR, TCRdb re-called the immunoSEQ multiplex PCR reads, giving one row per CDR3 protein. The data show approximately 190,000 distinct CDR3 sequences, 95% seen once. Overall study findings and caveats: Susac-specific public clones were found in total CD8+ and CD8+ TEMRA repertoires, numbering fewer than 20 and five, respectively.

Trimming removed 2 bases from V and 2 bases from J, with 7 bases in between. The length of the CDR3 is 13 residues. From germline, CDR1 is SGDLS and CDR2 YYNGEE. The sample consisted of CD8+ T cells from PBMCs. This receptor was taken from a human donor with Susac syndrome. This rearrangement joins TRBV9 to TRBJ1-1; D not certain. CDR3 DNA sequence: TGTGCCAGCAGCGTGGTAATAAACACTGAAGCTTTCTTT. Protein: CASSVVINTEAFF.